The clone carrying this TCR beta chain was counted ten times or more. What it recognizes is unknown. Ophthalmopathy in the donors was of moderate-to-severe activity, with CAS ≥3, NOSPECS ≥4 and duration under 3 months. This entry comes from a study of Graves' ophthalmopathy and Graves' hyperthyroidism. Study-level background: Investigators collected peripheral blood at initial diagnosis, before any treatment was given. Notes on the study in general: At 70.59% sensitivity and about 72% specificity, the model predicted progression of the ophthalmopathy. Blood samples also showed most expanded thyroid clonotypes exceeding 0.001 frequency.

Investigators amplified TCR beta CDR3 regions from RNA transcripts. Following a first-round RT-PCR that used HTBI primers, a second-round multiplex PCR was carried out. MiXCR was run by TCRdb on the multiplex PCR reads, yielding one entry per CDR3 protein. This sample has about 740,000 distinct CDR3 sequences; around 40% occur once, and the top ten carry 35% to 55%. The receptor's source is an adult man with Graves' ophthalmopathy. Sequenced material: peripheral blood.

The CDR3 is CATSRDRSAFYGYTF. The CDR3 nucleotides read TGTGCCACCAGCAGAGATCGATCGGCGTTCTATGGCTACACCTTC. This chain links TRBV15 with TRBJ1-2, with D unresolved. V was clipped by 0 bases and J by 4 bases, with 12 bases between them. The V gene's germline CDR1 is LNHNV and CDR2 YYDKDF (reference sequence). This CDR3 comprises 15 residues. Combining the CDR3 with reference TRBV15 and TRBJ1-2 gives the whole variable domain DAMVIQNPRYQVTQFGKPVTLSCSQTLNHNVMYWYQQKSSQAPKLLFHYYDKDFNNEADTPDNFQSRRPNTSFCFLDIRSPGLGDTAMYLCATSRDRSAFYGYTFGSGTRLTVV.